This T cell receptor beta chain was sequenced during a study of blood T cell repertoires in COVID-19. Study context: Sites across the United States, Italy and Spain contributed samples from acute and convalescent COVID-19. The analysed material was cDNA or gDNA that came from T cells, B-cell-depleted T cells, or PBMCs.

In this sample, this clone turned up a few times. Germline loops: CDR1 MNHNS, CDR2 SASEGT. V lost 5 bases to trimming and J lost 3 bases, with 14 bases between them. The CDR3 spans 14 residues. Per the authors' pipeline: Counts of nucleated cells, estimated from reference gene primer amplification, were obtained. Data came from immunoSEQ multiplex PCR; TCRdb stores just in-frame clones and leaves some out. V, J and clone size are those of that table, while D and trimming were read from the DNA. The sample carries under 200,000 clones, around 74% recorded once. This sequence joins TRBV6-1 and TRBJ2-7; D call uncertain. The sequenced sample consisted of peripheral blood. This TCR derives from a woman older than 75 with acute or convalescent COVID-19. CDR3 nucleotides: TGTGCCAGCAGTAAAAACGACAAAAACTACGAGCAGTACTTC. It yields the protein CASSKNDKNYEQYF.